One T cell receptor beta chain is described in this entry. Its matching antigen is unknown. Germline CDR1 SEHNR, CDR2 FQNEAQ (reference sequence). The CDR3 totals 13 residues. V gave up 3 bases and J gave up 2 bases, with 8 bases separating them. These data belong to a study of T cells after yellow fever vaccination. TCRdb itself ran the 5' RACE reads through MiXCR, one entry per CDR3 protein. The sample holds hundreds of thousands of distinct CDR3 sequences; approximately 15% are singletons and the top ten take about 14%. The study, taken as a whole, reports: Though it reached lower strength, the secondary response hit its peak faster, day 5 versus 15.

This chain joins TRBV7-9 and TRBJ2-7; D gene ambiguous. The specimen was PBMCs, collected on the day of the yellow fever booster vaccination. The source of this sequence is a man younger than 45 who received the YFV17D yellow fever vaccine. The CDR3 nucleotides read TGTGCCAGCAGCTTCGTCGCAACCTACGAGCAGTACTTC. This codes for CASSFVATYEQYF.